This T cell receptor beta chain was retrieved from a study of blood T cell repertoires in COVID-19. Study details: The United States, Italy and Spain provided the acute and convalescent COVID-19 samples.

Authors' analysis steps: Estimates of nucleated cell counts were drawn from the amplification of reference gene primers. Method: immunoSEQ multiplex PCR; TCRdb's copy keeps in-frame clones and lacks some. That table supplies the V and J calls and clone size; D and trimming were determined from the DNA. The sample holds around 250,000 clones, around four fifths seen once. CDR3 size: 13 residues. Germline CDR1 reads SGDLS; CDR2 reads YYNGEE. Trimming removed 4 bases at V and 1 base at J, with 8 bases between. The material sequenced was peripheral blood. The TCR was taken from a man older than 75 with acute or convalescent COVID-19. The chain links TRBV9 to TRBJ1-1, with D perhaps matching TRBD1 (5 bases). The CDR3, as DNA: TGTGCCAGCAGCACAGGATCGAACACTGAAGCTTTCTTT. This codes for CASSTGSNTEAFF.